This record covers a single T cell receptor (beta chain). Per the study methods: Scientists estimated how many nucleated cells there were by amplifying reference gene primers. Profiling relied on immunoSEQ multiplex PCR, and the TCRdb table lists in-frame clones only, not all of them. V and J calls and clone size are as listed in that table; D and trimming were resolved from the DNA. Counted here are about 240,000 clones, roughly 80% occurring once; the ten biggest clones make up 9.6%. This entry belongs to a study of blood T cell repertoires in COVID-19. Whole-study context: Spain, Italy and the United States supplied samples that represented acute and convalescent COVID-19. From T cells, B-cell-depleted T cells, or PBMCs came the material, which was cDNA or gDNA.

The TCR originated in a woman older than 75 with acute or convalescent COVID-19. The sequencing sample was made of peripheral blood.

CDR3 region: CASSPVGGLNEKLFF. Here the CDR3 DNA reads TGTGCCAGCTCACCAGTCGGGGGGCTTAATGAAAAACTGTTTTTT. V is TRBV18 and J is TRBJ1-4; tentatively, D is TRBD1 (6 bases). The CDR3 has 15 residues. V lost 2 bases and J lost 4, with 11 bases in between. Germline V gene lookup returns CDR1 KGHSH and CDR2 LQKENI.